This TCR beta chain appears in the sequencing data of a study of cytomegalovirus exposure and HLA in healthy donors. Measured with immunoSEQ multiplex PCR; TCRdb has only the in-frame clones, and not every one. The sample consists of around 300,000 clones, roughly 86% of them appearing once. V lost 10 bases and J lost 9; bases outside the gene matches: 15. The CDR3 has 13 amino acids. Germline V gene lookup returns CDR1 SNHLY and CDR2 FYNNEI. The source is a man between 25 and 39 years old in good health and CMV-seronegative. V and J are TRBV2 and TRBJ2-7, with 7 positions matching TRBD1. Sequences were obtained from PBMCs. The CDR3 spells CATFKDRPSGQYF. Here the CDR3 DNA reads TGTGCCACCTTTAAGGACAGGCCCTCGGGGCAGTACTTC. Supplemented by reference TRBV2 and TRBJ2-7, the full variable domain reads EPEVTQTPSHQVTQMGQEVILRCVPISNHLYFYWYRQILGQKVEFLVSFYNNEISEKSEIFDDQFSVERPDGSNFTLKIRSTKLEDSAMYFCATFKDRPSGQYFGPGTRLTVT.